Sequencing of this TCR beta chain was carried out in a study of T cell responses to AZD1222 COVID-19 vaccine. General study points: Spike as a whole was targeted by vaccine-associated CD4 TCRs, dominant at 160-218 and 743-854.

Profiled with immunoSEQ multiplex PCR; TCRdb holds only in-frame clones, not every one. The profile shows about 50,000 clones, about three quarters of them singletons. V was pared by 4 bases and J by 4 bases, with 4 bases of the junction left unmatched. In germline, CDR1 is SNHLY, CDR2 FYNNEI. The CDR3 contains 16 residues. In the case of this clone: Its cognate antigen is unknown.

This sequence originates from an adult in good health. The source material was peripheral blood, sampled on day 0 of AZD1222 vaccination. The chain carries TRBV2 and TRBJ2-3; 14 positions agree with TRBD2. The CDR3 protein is CASSATSGGAADTQYF. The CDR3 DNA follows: TGTGCCAGCAGTGCGACTAGCGGGGGGGCCGCAGATACGCAGTATTTT. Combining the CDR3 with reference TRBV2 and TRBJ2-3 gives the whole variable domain EPEVTQTPSHQVTQMGQEVILRCVPISNHLYFYWYRQILGQKVEFLVSFYNNEISEKSEIFDDQFSVERPDGSNFTLKIRSTKLEDSAMYFCASSATSGGAADTQYFGPGTRLTVL.